The rows below give T cell receptor beta chains drawn from one sample of a study of blood T cells in healthy people across ages. TCRdb re-called the 5' RACE reads through MiXCR, storing one row per CDR3 protein. The table lists about 510,000 distinct CDR3 sequences, about 29% of them singletons. This same sample was also taken into another study, of T cells of mothers and their children.

The specimen sequenced was blood. Source of these receptors: a boy aged 2 to 10 in good health. Each CDR3 is given with its conserved first and last residue. The order of the fields is clone size, V gene, J gene, D gene, CDR3 protein, CDR3 DNA. D genes are given only for firm matches. Size is stated for part of the rows, as once, few or many counts, or as a class when the clone is expanded.

>few|TRBV6-5|TRBJ2-5|TRBD2
CASSSLVSGIATQYF
TGTGCCAGCAGCTCATTAGTGAGCGGGATAGCGACCCAGTACTTC
>few|TRBV5-1|TRBJ2-1|.
CASSSSRSSYNEQFF
TGCGCCAGCAGCAGTAGCAGGAGCTCCTACAATGAGCAGTTCTTC
>few|TRBV15|TRBJ1-3|.
CATSIYRSGNTIYF
TGTGCCACCAGCATATACAGGAGCGGAAACACCATATATTTT
>.|TRBV9|TRBJ2-2|TRBD1
CASSPGQVVPGELFF
TGTGCCAGCAGCCCTGGACAGGTGGTCCCCGGGGAGCTGTTTTTT
>few|TRBV29-1|TRBJ2-1|.
CSVVGDHYNEQFF
TGCAGCGTTGTTGGGGACCACTACAATGAGCAGTTCTTC
>few|TRBV24-1|TRBJ1-1|.
CATSDFEAVHEAFF
TGTGCCACCAGTGATTTTGAGGCGGTCCATGAAGCTTTCTTT
>few|TRBV7-9|TRBJ2-1|TRBD1
CASSPAGTGVHEQFF
TGTGCCAGCAGCCCTGCGGGGACAGGGGTGCACGAGCAGTTCTTC
>.|TRBV28|TRBJ2-5|.
CASSVGKETQYF
TGTGCCAGCAGTGTCGGGAAAGAGACCCAGTACTTC
>.|TRBV2|TRBJ2-7|TRBD2
CASTRLAGKHEQYF
TGTGCCAGCACCCGACTAGCGGGTAAGCACGAGCAGTACTTC
>few|TRBV7-6|TRBJ2-3|.
CASRLVGVNTDTQYF
TGTGCCAGCAGATTGGTGGGGGTCAATACAGATACGCAGTATTTT
>.|TRBV29-1|TRBJ1-1|.
CSVVRLNTEAFF
TGCAGCGTTGTACGACTTAACACTGAAGCTTTCTTT
>.|TRBV4-1|TRBJ2-2|TRBD2
CASSQGLAGGPSGELFF
TGCGCCAGCAGCCAAGGACTAGCGGGGGGGCCCAGCGGGGAGCTGTTTTTT
>.|TRBV19|TRBJ1-2|.
CASSQQDRGYTF
TGTGCCAGTAGTCAACAGGATAGGGGCTACACCTTC
>few|TRBV15|TRBJ2-1|TRBD2
CATSRTWTSGRALHNEQFF
TGTGCCACCAGCAGAACCTGGACTAGCGGGAGGGCCTTACACAATGAGCAGTTCTTC
>.|TRBV3-1|TRBJ1-1|TRBD1
CASSRPQGSKAFF
TGTGCCAGCAGCCGACCACAGGGGTCAAAAGCTTTCTTT
>.|TRBV14|TRBJ2-1|TRBD2
CASSTTSGGSNEQFF
TGTGCCAGCAGCACCACTAGCGGGGGCAGCAATGAGCAGTTCTTC
>few|TRBV18|TRBJ2-3|.
CASSPVKPGTDTQYF
TGTGCCAGCTCTCCGGTGAAGCCAGGCACAGATACGCAGTATTTT
>.|TRBV20-1|TRBJ2-1|TRBD2
CSASLAGGDVEQFF
TGCAGTGCTAGTCTAGCGGGAGGGGATGTTGAGCAGTTCTTC
>many|TRBV7-9|TRBJ2-5|.
CASSSRRQETQYF
TGTGCCAGCAGCTCCCGCAGGCAAGAGACCCAGTACTTC
>.|TRBV4-1|TRBJ2-4|TRBD2
CASSQEGTSGGDLDIQCF
TGCGCCAGCAGCCAAGAAGGGACTAGCGGCGGGGATCTGGACATTCAGTGCTTC
>.|TRBV24-1|TRBJ2-3|.
CATSDLNTQYF
TGTGCCACCAGTGATCTTAATACGCAGTATTTT
>.|TRBV18|TRBJ2-7|.
CASSSGTPNLGEQYF
TGTGCCAGCTCATCCGGGACTCCGAACTTGGGGGAGCAGTACTTC
>.|TRBV10-3|TRBJ2-7|.
CAISGSTGTPYEQYF
TGTGCCATCAGTGGAAGTACAGGGACTCCTTACGAGCAGTACTTC
>few|TRBV6-1|TRBJ1-4|.
CASSPDRLRKLFF
TGTGCCAGCAGTCCGGACCGCTTGAGGAAACTGTTTTTT
>.|TRBV10-3|TRBJ2-7|TRBD1
CAISVGGGQDPYEQYF
TGTGCCATCAGTGTAGGCGGTGGACAGGACCCCTACGAGCAGTACTTC
>.|TRBV6-6|TRBJ1-1|TRBD1
CASSSIQGPLNTEAFF
TGTGCCAGCAGTTCGATACAGGGGCCCTTGAACACTGAAGCTTTCTTT
>.|TRBV11-2|TRBJ2-1|.
CASSQGLASQGEQFF
TGTGCCAGCAGCCAAGGACTGGCTTCGCAGGGTGAGCAGTTCTTC
>once|TRBV20-1|TRBJ2-3|TRBD2
CSARLAESTDTQYF
TGCAGTGCTAGACTAGCGGAATCCACAGATACGCAGTATTTT
>.|TRBV12-3/TRBV12-4|TRBJ1-1|.
CASRPTGGSEAFF
TGTGCCAGCAGACCAACGGGGGGCTCTGAAGCTTTCTTT
>.|TRBV5-5|TRBJ2-5|.
CASSLVPVQETQYF
TGTGCCAGCAGCTTGGTACCGGTCCAAGAGACCCAGTACTTC
>.|TRBV7-8|TRBJ2-7|TRBD1
CASCRDRGNPYEQYF
TGTGCCAGCTGCCGGGACAGGGGAAATCCCTACGAGCAGTACTTC
>few|TRBV3-1|TRBJ1-6|.
CASSQENRAHSPLHF
TGTGCCAGCAGCCAAGAAAACAGGGCGCACTCACCCCTCCACTTT
>many|TRBV5-1|TRBJ2-5|TRBD2
CASRTSGVYQETQYF
TGCGCCAGCAGAACGAGCGGGGTGTACCAAGAGACCCAGTACTTC
>many|TRBV3-1|TRBJ1-6|.
CASSQGQGDSPLHF
TGTGCCAGCAGCCAAGGGCAGGGTGATTCACCCCTCCACTTT
>few|TRBV29-1|TRBJ1-2|.
CSVVGALGVYGYTF
TGCAGCGTTGTTGGGGCGTTGGGGGTCTATGGCTACACCTTC
>.|TRBV9|TRBJ2-3|TRBD2
CASSVGGGGATDTQYF
TGTGCCAGCAGCGTAGGTGGCGGGGGGGCGACAGATACGCAGTATTTT
>.|TRBV5-1|TRBJ2-7|.
CASSFRNSYEQYF
TGCGCCAGCAGCTTTCGAAATTCCTACGAGCAGTACTTC
>.|TRBV9|TRBJ2-5|.
CASSVGVNPGETQYF
TGTGCCAGCAGCGTAGGGGTTAACCCGGGGGAGACCCAGTACTTC
>.|TRBV4-2|TRBJ1-1|TRBD1
CASSQDWQGVAEAFF
TGTGCCAGCAGCCAAGATTGGCAGGGGGTAGCTGAAGCTTTCTTT
>.|TRBV20-1|TRBJ2-7|.
CSAEQGHEQYF
TGCAGTGCGGAACAGGGTCACGAGCAGTACTTC
>many|TRBV7-2|TRBJ2-5|.
CASSATVRETQYF
TGTGCCAGCAGCGCCACAGTGAGAGAGACCCAGTACTTC
>.|TRBV20-1|TRBJ2-5|TRBD2
CSASGTSGGLRGETQYF
TGCAGTGCTTCCGGGACTAGCGGGGGGCTTCGCGGGGAGACCCAGTACTTC
>few|TRBV6-6|TRBJ2-5|TRBD2
CASSTRTSGVWGTQYF
TGTGCCAGCAGTACCCGGACTAGCGGGGTCTGGGGCACCCAGTACTTC
>.|TRBV6-2/TRBV6-3|TRBJ1-1|.
CASSYGDNEAFF
TGTGCCAGCAGTTACGGGGACAATGAAGCTTTCTTT
>.|TRBV20-1|TRBJ2-4|.
CSARVGLRNIQYF
TGCAGTGCTAGGGTGGGACTGAGAAACATTCAGTACTTC
>few|TRBV14|TRBJ2-7|.
CASSQDSRVSFYEQYF
TGTGCCAGCAGCCAAGATTCGAGGGTTTCCTTCTACGAGCAGTACTTC
>few|TRBV20-1|TRBJ2-7|.
CSARDPGAGYEQYF
TGCAGTGCTAGAGATCCGGGGGCGGGATACGAGCAGTACTTC
>.|TRBV7-3|TRBJ2-5|.
CASSSSPGAETQYF
TGTGCCAGCAGCTCCTCCCCTGGGGCCGAGACCCAGTACTTC
>.|TRBV7-9|TRBJ1-2|.
CASSLGDGTNYGYTF
TGTGCCAGCAGCTTAGGAGACGGCACTAACTATGGCTACACCTTC
>few|TRBV21-1|TRBJ2-5|.
CASSKEAGGPRETQYF
TGTGCCAGCAGCAAAGAGGCGGGAGGGCCCCGAGAGACCCAGTACTTC
>few|TRBV20-1|TRBJ1-2|.
CSAIGAANYGYTF
TGCAGTGCTATCGGAGCAGCCAACTATGGCTACACCTTC
>once|TRBV30|TRBJ1-2|TRBD1
CAWRAQGVNYGYTF
TGTGCCTGGAGAGCACAGGGGGTAAACTATGGCTACACCTTC
>few|TRBV2|TRBJ1-1|.
CASYRVNTEAFF
TGTGCCAGTTACAGGGTCAACACTGAAGCTTTCTTT
>.|TRBV4-1|TRBJ2-7|TRBD1
CASSPGDRAPYEQYF
TGCGCCAGCAGCCCCGGGGACAGGGCCCCCTACGAGCAGTACTTC
>.|TRBV5-1|TRBJ2-7|.
CASSSGEVRRGYEQYF
TGCGCCAGCAGCTCGGGGGAGGTTCGCAGGGGATACGAGCAGTACTTC
>once|TRBV29-1|TRBJ1-1|.
CSVSRGTEAFF
TGCAGTGTATCCAGGGGCACTGAAGCTTTCTTT
>.|TRBV5-1|TRBJ2-7|.
CASSLGVNPVTEQYF
TGCGCCAGCAGCTTGGGGGTGAACCCTGTAACCGAGCAGTACTTC
>few|TRBV7-9|TRBJ2-6|TRBD1
CASSPPDRLRSGANVLTF
TGTGCCAGCAGTCCGCCGGACAGGCTCCGCTCTGGGGCCAACGTCCTGACTTTC
>many|TRBV11-2|TRBJ1-2|.
CASSLEGGRGYTF
TGTGCCAGCAGCTTAGAGGGAGGACGGGGCTACACCTTC
>.|TRBV27|TRBJ1-4|.
CASTLTATNEKLFF
TGTGCCAGCACTTTGACAGCAACTAATGAAAAACTGTTTTTT